The sequence of this T cell receptor beta chain was determined in a study of regulatory T cells in long-lasting Graves disease. Points from the study as a whole: Sharing of public clonotypes was greater in persistent patients (roughly 2,600) than in new patients (about 970).

Construction of the TCR beta libraries employed iRepertoire HTBI primers in conjunction with Arm-PCR of CDR3 regions. How the authors handled the data: The study identified roughly 59 TRBV and approximately 14 TRBJ segments across samples. TCRdb reprocessed the multiplex PCR reads with MiXCR, giving one entry per CDR3 protein. The V and J calls and clone size are TCRdb's, not the authors'. The data show around 250,000 distinct CDR3 sequences, approximately 18% seen once. This clonotype was counted a single time. The antigen is unknown. Time point described: newly diagnosed GD, antithyroid drugs for less than 3 months. The TCR library was made from RNA extracted from PBMCs. Enrollment of patients was through an endocrinology department in Xi'an, China. CDR1 and CDR2 from the germline V gene are DFQATT and SNEGSKA (reference sequence). V was pared by 3 bases and J by 5 bases, with 15 bases of the junction left unmatched. This CDR3 has 17 amino acids.

These same records also appear under a second study, on T cells in Graves' hyperthyroidism and ophthalmopathy. That paper adds: Diagnoses rested on clinical symptoms, serum thyroxine and TRAb, thyroid ultrasound and orbital computed tomography.

The chain recombines TRBV20-1 with TRBJ2-3; TRBD2 agrees at 9 bases. Sequenced material: peripheral blood mononuclear cells (PBMCs), taken at new diagnosis, from a patient treated with antithyroid drugs. The sequence came from a woman in her 30s with Graves disease. The CDR3 protein is CSARQMAGGVILDTQYF. The DNA for the CDR3 is TGCAGTGCTAGGCAAATGGCGGGGGGGGTGATATTAGATACGCAGTATTTT.